These 2 T cell receptor beta chains were sequenced from one sample in a study of identical twins. TCRdb re-called the 5' RACE reads through MiXCR, storing one row per CDR3 protein. Of some 790,000 distinct CDR3 sequences in the sample, roughly 18% were seen once. These data also featured in a second study, about T cells expressing NK-cell markers.

Material for sequencing was PBMCs. The source of these receptors is a woman aged 18-30 years in good health.

The chain uses TRBV20-1 and TRBJ2-1, with TRBD1 matching over 9 bases. The CDR3 is made up of 14 amino acids. Germline CDR1 is DFQATT and CDR2 is SNEGSKA (reference sequence). V was clipped by 3 bases and J by 8 bases; unmatched bases: 8. Here the CDR3 DNA reads TGCAGTGCTAGTTCGGGACAGGGAATTTATGAGCAGTTCTTC. This gives the protein CSASSGQGIYEQFF.

V gene TRBV14 combines with J gene TRBJ2-3, with D possibly being TRBD1 or TRBD2 (5 bases each). CDR3 length: 16 amino acids. CDR1 and CDR2 (germline): SGHDN, FVKESK. The ends were cut back, 3 bases at V and 0 bases at J, with 13 bases in the middle. The CDR3 nucleotides read TGTGCCAGCAGCCAGATGGGACGGGCTAGCACAGATACGCAGTATTTT. Amino acids: CASSQMGRASTDTQYF.